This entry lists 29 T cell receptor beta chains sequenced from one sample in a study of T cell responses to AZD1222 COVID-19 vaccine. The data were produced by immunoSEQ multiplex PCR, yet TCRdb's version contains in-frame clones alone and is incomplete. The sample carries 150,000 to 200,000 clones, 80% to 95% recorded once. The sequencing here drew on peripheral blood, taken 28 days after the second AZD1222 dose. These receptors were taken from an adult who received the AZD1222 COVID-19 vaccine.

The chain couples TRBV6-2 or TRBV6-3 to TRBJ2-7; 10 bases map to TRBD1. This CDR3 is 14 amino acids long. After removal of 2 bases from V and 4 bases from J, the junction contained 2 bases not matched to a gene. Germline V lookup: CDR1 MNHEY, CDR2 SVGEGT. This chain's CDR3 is CASSYGGQGYEQYF. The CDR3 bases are TGTGCCAGCAGTTACGGGGGACAGGGGTACGAGCAGTACTTC.

The CDR3 DNA follows: TGTGCCAGCAGCCGGACAGCTAACTATGGCTACACCTTC. It codes for CASSRTANYGYTF. The gene calls are TRBV5-4 and TRBJ1-2; D is possibly TRBD1 (6 bases). This CDR3 has 13 amino acids. Germline CDR1 reads SGHNT; CDR2 reads YYREEE (reference sequence). The germline V and J ends were trimmed by 4 bases and 0 bases, with 7 bases remaining between them.

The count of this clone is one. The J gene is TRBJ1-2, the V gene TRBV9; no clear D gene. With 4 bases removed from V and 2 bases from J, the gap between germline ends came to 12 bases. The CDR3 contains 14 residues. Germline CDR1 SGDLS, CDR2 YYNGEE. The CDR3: CASSPQGANYGYTF. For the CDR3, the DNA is TGTGCCAGCAGCCCCCAAGGTGCCAACTATGGCTACACCTTC.

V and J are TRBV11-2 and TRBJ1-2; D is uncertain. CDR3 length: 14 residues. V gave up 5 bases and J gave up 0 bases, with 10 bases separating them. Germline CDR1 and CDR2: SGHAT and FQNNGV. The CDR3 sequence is CASSQDGSNYGYTF. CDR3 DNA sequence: TGTGCCAGCAGCCAAGACGGTTCTAACTATGGCTACACCTTC.

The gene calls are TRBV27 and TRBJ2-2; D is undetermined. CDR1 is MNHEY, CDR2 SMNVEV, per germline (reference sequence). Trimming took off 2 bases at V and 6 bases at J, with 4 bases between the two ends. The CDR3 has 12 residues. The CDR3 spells CASSLPSGELFF. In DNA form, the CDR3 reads TGTGCCAGCAGTTTACCGTCCGGGGAGCTGTTTTTT.

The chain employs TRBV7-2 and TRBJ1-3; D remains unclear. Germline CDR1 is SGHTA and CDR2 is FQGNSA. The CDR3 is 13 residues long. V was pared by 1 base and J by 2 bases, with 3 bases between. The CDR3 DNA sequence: TGTGCCAGCAGCTTAGACACTGGAAACACCATATATTTT. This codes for CASSLDTGNTIYF.

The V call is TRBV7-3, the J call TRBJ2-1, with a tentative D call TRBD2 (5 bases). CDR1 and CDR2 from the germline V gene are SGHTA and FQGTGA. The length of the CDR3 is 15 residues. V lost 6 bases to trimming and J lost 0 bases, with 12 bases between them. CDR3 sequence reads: CASRESGSSYNEQFF. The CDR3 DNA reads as TGTGCCAGCAGGGAGAGTGGGAGCTCCTACAATGAGCAGTTCTTC.

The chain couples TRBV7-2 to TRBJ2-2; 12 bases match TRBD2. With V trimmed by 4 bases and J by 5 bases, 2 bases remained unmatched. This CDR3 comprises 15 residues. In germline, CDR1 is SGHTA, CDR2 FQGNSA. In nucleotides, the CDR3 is TGTGCCAGCAGCTCGGGACTAGCGGGTACCGGGGAGCTGTTTTTT. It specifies CASSSGLAGTGELFF. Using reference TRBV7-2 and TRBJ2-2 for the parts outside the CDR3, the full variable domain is GAGVSQSPSNKVTEKGKDVELRCDPISGHTALYWYRQSLGQGLEFLIYFQGNSAPDKSGLPSDRFSAERTGGSVSTLTIQRTQQEDSAVYLCASSSGLAGTGELFFGEGSRLTVL.

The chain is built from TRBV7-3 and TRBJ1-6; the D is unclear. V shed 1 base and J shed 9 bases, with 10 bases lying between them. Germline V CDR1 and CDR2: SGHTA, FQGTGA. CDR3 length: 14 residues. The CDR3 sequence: CASSLSPSVSPLHF. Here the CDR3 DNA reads TGTGCCAGCAGCTTAAGCCCTTCAGTTTCACCCCTCCACTTT.

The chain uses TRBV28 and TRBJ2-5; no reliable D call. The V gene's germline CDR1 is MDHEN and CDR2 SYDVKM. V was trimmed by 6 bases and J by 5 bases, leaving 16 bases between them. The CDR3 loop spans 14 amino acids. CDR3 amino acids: CASRTIGVGETQYF. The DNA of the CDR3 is TGTGCCAGCAGGACAATTGGGGTCGGGGAGACCCAGTACTTC.

This CDR3 reads CATSKRALGVDTQYF. DNA of the CDR3: TGTGCCACCAGCAAGAGGGCCCTGGGCGTGGATACGCAGTATTTT. The chain combines TRBV15 with TRBJ2-3; D is perhaps TRBD2 (5 bases). V dropped 4 bases and J dropped 6 bases, with 17 bases sitting between them. This CDR3 has 15 residues. The germline V gene encodes CDR1 LNHNV and CDR2 YYDKDF (reference sequence).

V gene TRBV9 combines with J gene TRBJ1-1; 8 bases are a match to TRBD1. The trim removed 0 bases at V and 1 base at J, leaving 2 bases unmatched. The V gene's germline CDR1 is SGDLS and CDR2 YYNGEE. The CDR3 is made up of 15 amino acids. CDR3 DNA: TGTGCCAGCAGCGTAGAAGGGACAGGGAACACTGAAGCTTTCTTT. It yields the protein CASSVEGTGNTEAFF.

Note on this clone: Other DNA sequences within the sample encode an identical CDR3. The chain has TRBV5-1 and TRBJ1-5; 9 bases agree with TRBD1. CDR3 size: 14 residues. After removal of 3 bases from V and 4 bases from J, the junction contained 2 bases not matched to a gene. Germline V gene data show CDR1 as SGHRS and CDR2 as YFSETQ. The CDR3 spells CASSSGQGNQPQHF. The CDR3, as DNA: TGCGCCAGCAGCTCGGGACAGGGAAATCAGCCCCAGCATTTT. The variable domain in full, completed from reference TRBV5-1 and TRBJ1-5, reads KAGVTQTPRYLIKTRGQQVTLSCSPISGHRSVSWYQQTPGQGLQFLFEYFSETQRNKGNFPGRFSGRQFSNSRSEMNVSTLELGDSALYLCASSSGQGNQPQHFGDGTRLSIL.

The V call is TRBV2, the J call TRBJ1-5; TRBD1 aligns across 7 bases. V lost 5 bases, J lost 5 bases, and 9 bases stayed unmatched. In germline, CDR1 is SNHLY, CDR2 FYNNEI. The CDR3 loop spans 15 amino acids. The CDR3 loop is CASSPLTGADQPQHF. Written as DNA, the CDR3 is TGTGCCAGCAGTCCCCTCACAGGGGCGGATCAGCCCCAGCATTTT.

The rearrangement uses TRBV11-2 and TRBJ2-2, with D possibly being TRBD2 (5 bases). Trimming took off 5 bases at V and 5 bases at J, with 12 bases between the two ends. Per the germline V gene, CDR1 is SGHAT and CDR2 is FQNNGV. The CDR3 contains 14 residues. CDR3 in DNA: TGTGCCAGCAGCCGGGAAGTCGAGACCGGGGAGCTGTTTTTT. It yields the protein CASSREVETGELFF.

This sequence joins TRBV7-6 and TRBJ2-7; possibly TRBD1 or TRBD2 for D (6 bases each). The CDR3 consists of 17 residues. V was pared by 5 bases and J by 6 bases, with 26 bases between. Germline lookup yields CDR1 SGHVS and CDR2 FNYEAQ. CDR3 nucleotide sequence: TGTGCCAGCAGCATCGGCCCGAAGGGGGGCCTCGTCGGCGAGCAGTACTTC. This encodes CASSIGPKGGLVGEQYF.

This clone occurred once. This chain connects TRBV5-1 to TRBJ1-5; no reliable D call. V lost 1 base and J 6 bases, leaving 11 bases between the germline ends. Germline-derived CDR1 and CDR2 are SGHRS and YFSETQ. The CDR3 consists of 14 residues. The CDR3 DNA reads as TGCGCCAGCAGCTTGTTAGCGGGAGGTCAGCCCCAGCATTTT. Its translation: CASSLLAGGQPQHF.

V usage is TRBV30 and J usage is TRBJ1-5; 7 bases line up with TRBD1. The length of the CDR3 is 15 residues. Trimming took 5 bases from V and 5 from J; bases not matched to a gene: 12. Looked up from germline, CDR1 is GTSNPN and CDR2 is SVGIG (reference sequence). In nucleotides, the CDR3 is TGTGCCTGGGGTATCGGGACAGCCCCACATCAGCCCCAGCATTTT. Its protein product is CAWGIGTAPHQPQHF.

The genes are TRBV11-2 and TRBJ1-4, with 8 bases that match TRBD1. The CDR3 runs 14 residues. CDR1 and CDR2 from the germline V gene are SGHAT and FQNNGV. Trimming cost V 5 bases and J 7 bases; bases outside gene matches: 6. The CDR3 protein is CASSLGQGSEKLFF. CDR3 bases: TGTGCCAGCAGCCTAGGACAGGGTAGTGAAAAACTGTTTTTT.

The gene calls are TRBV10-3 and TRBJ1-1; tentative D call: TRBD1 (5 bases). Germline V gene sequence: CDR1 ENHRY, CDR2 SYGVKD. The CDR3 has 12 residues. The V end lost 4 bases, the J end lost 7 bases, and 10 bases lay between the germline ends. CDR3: CAISGGGNEAFF. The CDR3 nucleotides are TGTGCCATCAGTGGGGGGGGGAATGAAGCTTTCTTT.

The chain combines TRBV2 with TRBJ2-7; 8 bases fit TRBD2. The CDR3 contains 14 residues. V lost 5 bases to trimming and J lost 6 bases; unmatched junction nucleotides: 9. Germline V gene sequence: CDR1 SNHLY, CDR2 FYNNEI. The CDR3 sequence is CASSPQRGRGEQYF. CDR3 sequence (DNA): TGTGCCAGCAGTCCCCAGCGGGGGAGGGGCGAGCAGTACTTC.

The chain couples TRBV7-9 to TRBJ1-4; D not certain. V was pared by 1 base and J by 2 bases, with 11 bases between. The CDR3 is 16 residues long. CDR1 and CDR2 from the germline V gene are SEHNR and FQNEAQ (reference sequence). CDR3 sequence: CASSLERSRTNEKLFF. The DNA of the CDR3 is TGTGCCAGCAGCTTAGAGCGGTCGAGGACTAATGAAAAACTGTTTTTT.

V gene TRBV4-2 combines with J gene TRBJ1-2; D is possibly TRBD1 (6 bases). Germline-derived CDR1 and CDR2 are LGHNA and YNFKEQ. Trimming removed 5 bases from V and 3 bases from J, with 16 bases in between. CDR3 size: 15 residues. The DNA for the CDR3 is TGTGCCAGCAGCTCGCCGCAGGGGACGTACTATGGCTACACCTTC. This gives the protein CASSSPQGTYYGYTF.

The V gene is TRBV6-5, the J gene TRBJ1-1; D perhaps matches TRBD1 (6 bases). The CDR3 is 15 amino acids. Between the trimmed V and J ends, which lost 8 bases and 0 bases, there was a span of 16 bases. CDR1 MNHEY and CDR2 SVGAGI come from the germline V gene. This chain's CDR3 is CASLPWTAMNTEAFF. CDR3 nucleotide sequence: TGTGCCAGCTTACCATGGACAGCTATGAACACTGAAGCTTTCTTT.

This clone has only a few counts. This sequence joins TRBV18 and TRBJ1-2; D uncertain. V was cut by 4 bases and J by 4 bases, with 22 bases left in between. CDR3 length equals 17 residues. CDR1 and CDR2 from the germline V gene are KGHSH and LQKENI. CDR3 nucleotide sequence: TGTGCCAGCTCACACTCCGTCAATCGGCAGGTTCCCTATGGCTACACCTTC. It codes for CASSHSVNRQVPYGYTF.

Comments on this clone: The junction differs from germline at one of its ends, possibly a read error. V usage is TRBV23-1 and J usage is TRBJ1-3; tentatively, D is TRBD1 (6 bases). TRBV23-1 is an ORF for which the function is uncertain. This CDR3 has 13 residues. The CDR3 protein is CASSSGEGEQGHF. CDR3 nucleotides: TGCGCCAGCTCTAGTGGGGAGGGGGAACAAGGACATTTT.

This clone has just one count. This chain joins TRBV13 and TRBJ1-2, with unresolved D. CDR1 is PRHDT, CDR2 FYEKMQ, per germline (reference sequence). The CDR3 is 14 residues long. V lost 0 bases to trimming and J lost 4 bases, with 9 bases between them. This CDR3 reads CASSLGQRFYGYTF. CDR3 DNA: TGTGCCAGCAGCTTAGGCCAGAGATTCTATGGCTACACCTTC.

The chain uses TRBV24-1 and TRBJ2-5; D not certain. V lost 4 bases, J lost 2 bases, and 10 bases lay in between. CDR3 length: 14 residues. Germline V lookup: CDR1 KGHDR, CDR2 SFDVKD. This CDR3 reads CATSDTIGQETQYF. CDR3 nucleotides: TGTGCCACCAGTGACACCATAGGTCAAGAGACCCAGTACTTC.

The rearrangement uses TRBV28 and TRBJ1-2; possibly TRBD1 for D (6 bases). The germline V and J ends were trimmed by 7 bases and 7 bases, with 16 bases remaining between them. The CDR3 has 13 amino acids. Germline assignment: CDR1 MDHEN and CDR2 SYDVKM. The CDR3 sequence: CASIQEDSRGYTF. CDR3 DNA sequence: TGTGCCAGCATCCAGGAGGACAGCCGTGGCTACACCTTC.